The next 7 T cell receptor beta chains were all read from a single sample in a study of PD-1 blockade in classical Hodgkin lymphoma. Some clones are missing from TCRdb's copy, which holds only in-frame ones; the method was immunoSEQ multiplex PCR. The top ten clones hold about 35% of a sample with approximately 11,000 clones, roughly 85% of them seen once. Time point specified: cycle 4 day 1 (C4D1), after five to seven weeks of nivolumab. The patients all showed relapse after autologous stem cell transplantation, while their brentuximab vedotin exposure varied. Applied to thawed PBMCs, magnetic negative selection was the method used to isolate CD8+ T cells. The sequenced sample was CD8+ T cells from blood, obtained before the fourth cycle of nivolumab. All receptors derive from a human donor with classical Hodgkin lymphoma. The donor label of this sample is uncertain.

CDR3 loop: CASSPAPTSGAYEQYF. The CDR3 coding sequence is TGTGCCAGCAGCCCCGCGCCGACTAGCGGTGCCTACGAGCAGTACTTC. This chain connects TRBV11-2 to TRBJ2-7; the match to TRBD2 covers 9 bases. Per the germline V gene, CDR1 is SGHAT and CDR2 is FQNNGV. The junction had 10 bases not matched to a gene; V was cut back by 5 bases and J by 2 bases. The CDR3 runs to 16 residues.

CDR3 loop: CASSPRDRGADTQYF. In DNA form, the CDR3 reads TGTGCCAGCAGCCCCCGGGACAGGGGGGCAGATACGCAGTATTTT. The V and J genes are TRBV11-1 and TRBJ2-3; TRBD1 agrees at 11 bases. Losses at the gene ends were 5 bases for V and 4 bases for J; bases not matched to a gene: 5. Germline CDR1 SGHAT, CDR2 FQDESV (reference sequence). There are 15 residues in the CDR3.

The genes are TRBV5-8 and TRBJ1-1; D might be TRBD1 (5 bases). Germline CDR1 is SGHTS and CDR2 is YDEGEE. This CDR3 comprises 15 residues. V lost 3 bases, J lost 4 bases, and 16 bases lay in between. For the CDR3, the DNA is TGTGCCAGCAGCTCCCCCGTCGGGGGGAGCACTGAAGCTTTCTTT. Protein: CASSSPVGGSTEAFF.

The chain joins TRBV6-5 to TRBJ2-7, with D perhaps matching TRBD1 (5 bases). Between the trimmed V and J ends, which lost 5 bases and 3 bases, there was a span of 14 bases. This CDR3 spans 14 amino acids. CDR1 and CDR2 (germline): MNHEY, SVGAGI. As DNA, the CDR3 is TGTGCCAGCAGTCTTTCGAGAGACAGCTACGAGCAGTACTTC. Protein: CASSLSRDSYEQYF.

The gene calls are TRBV10-1 and TRBJ2-1; the match to TRBD2 covers 9 bases. This CDR3 comprises 17 residues. CDR1 WNHNN and CDR2 SYGVQD come from the germline V gene (reference sequence). With V trimmed by 2 bases and J by 7 bases, 12 bases remained unmatched. CDR3 nucleotides: TGCGCCAGCAGTGAGGGGGGACTAGCCGTGGATATGAATGAGCAGTTCTTC. Amino acids: CASSEGGLAVDMNEQFF.

The rearrangement uses TRBV15 and TRBJ2-7, with a weak D call TRBD2 (5 bases). CDR1 is LNHNV and CDR2 is YYDKDF in the germline V gene (reference sequence). V was trimmed by 3 bases and J by 3 bases, leaving 12 bases between them. This CDR3 contains 14 residues. As DNA, the CDR3 is TGTGCCACCAGCAGGGACGGTGAGGGCTACGAGCAGTACTTC. Protein sequence: CATSRDGEGYEQYF.

The rearrangement uses TRBV2 and TRBJ1-1; 7 positions match TRBD1. Trimming cost V 6 bases and J 4 bases; bases outside gene matches: 14. CDR1 and CDR2 from the germline V gene are SNHLY and FYNNEI. This CDR3 is 16 amino acids long. CDR3 residues: CASSKERETGSTEAFF. The CDR3 DNA is TGTGCCAGCAGCAAAGAAAGGGAGACAGGGAGCACTGAAGCTTTCTTT.